This TCR beta chain comes out of a study of cytomegalovirus exposure and HLA in healthy donors. Across the study: Within the Caucasian-associated ancestry cluster were about 81% of the roughly 400 genotyped donors. Points from the study as a whole: CMV antigen specificity of three CMV-associated chains was confirmed in vitro.

Both 60 Vbeta primers and 13 Jbeta primers went into the PCR. The authors' processing: About 10 million of 80 million to 85 million unique TCR beta chains were shared, per a later count. Sequencing was performed with immunoSEQ multiplex PCR; in TCRdb, only in-frame clones are kept and a portion is missing. The DNA gave D and trimming, while V, J and clone size come from that table. The table lists more than 150,000 clones, more than 70% of them singletons. As concerns this clone: The antigen remains undetermined.

CDR1 is SGHRS, CDR2 YFSETQ, per germline. Trimming cost V 0 bases and J 4 bases, with 16 bases left between them. This CDR3 region has 16 residues. This sequence was found in a boy aged 2 to 10 in good health and CMV-seronegative. The gene calls are TRBV5-1 and TRBJ1-2; possibly TRBD1 for D (5 bases). The source material was PBMCs. CDR3 in DNA: TGCGCCAGCAGCTTGGGTCCCAGGAGACAGACCTATGGCTACACCTTC. Translation gives CASSLGPRRQTYGYTF. The entire variable domain, with the rest obtained from reference TRBV5-1 and TRBJ1-2, is as follows: KAGVTQTPRYLIKTRGQQVTLSCSPISGHRSVSWYQQTPGQGLQFLFEYFSETQRNKGNFPGRFSGRQFSNSRSEMNVSTLELGDSALYLCASSLGPRRQTYGYTFGSGTRLTVV.